This entry lists 17 T cell receptor beta chains sequenced from one sample in a study of blood T cell repertoires in COVID-19. The assay was immunoSEQ multiplex PCR, and TCRdb's table has in-frame clones only and misses some. Of fewer than 500,000 clones listed, roughly nine tenths were seen once; the top ten hold 0.7%. Sequencing was performed on PBMCs or T cells enriched from blood (not recorded which). The receptor source for this set is a woman younger than 35 who had recovered from COVID-19.

Only one count was recorded for this clone. This sequence joins TRBV10-3 and TRBJ2-1; tentatively, D is TRBD2 (5 bases). CDR1 and CDR2 (germline): ENHRY, SYGVKD. Trimming took off 11 bases at V and 7 bases at J, with 18 bases between the two ends. The CDR3 is made up of 13 amino acids. The CDR3 DNA reads TGTGCCTCGGTCGGAGGAGGAGTGAATGAGCAGTTCTTC. Translation: CASVGGGVNEQFF.

This sequence joins TRBV28 and TRBJ1-6; TRBD1 aligns across 7 bases. CDR1 is MDHEN, CDR2 SYDVKM, per germline. V lost 2 bases to trimming and J lost 9 bases; unmatched junction nucleotides: 4. The CDR3 is 14 amino acids. The CDR3 here is CASSLAGGRSPLHF. The CDR3 DNA reads as TGTGCCAGCAGTTTAGCAGGGGGACGTTCACCCCTCCACTTT. Full variable domain (outside the CDR3, taken from reference TRBV28 and TRBJ1-6): DVKVTQSSRYLVKRTGEKVFLECVQDMDHENMFWYRQDPGLGLRLIYFSYDVKMKEKGDIPEGYSVSREKKERFSLILESASTNQTSMYLCASSLAGGRSPLHFGNGTRLTVT.

The J gene is TRBJ1-1, the V gene TRBV19, with a weak D call TRBD1 (6 bases). Deletions cut 10 bases from V and 0 bases from J, with 12 bases between. The germline V gene has CDR1 LNHDA and CDR2 SQIVND (reference sequence). The CDR3 totals 13 residues. The CDR3: CATVDRLNTEAFF. The CDR3 DNA sequence: TGTGCCACAGTGGACAGATTGAACACTGAAGCTTTCTTT.

V and J are TRBV2 and TRBJ2-2, with 9 bases lining up with TRBD1. The junction had 7 bases not matched to a gene; V was cut back by 6 bases and J by 8 bases. This CDR3 spans 14 amino acids. CDR1 and CDR2 (germline): SNHLY, FYNNEI. CDR3 DNA sequence: TGTGCCAGCAGAAGGGACAGGGAAGATGGGGAGCTGTTTTTT. This gives the protein CASRRDREDGELFF.

V is TRBV15 and J is TRBJ1-4; possibly TRBD1 for D (6 bases). V shed 0 bases and J shed 11 bases, with 13 bases lying between them. Germline lookup yields CDR1 LNHNV and CDR2 YYDKDF (reference sequence). This CDR3 spans 14 amino acids. DNA of the CDR3: TGTGCCACCAGCAGAGATGTGGACAGACTTAAACTGTTTTTT. Its protein is CATSRDVDRLKLFF. Together with reference TRBV15 and TRBJ1-4, the CDR3 gives the full variable domain: DAMVIQNPRYQVTQFGKPVTLSCSQTLNHNVMYWYQQKSSQAPKLLFHYYDKDFNNEADTPDNFQSRRPNTSFCFLDIRSPGLGDTAMYLCATSRDVDRLKLFFGSGTQLSVL.

V and J are TRBV30 and TRBJ2-7; D gene uncertain. The germline V gene encodes CDR1 GTSNPN and CDR2 SVGIG (reference sequence). Trimming cost V 3 bases and J 2 bases, with 11 bases left between them. The CDR3 is 13 residues long. CDR3 coding DNA: TGTGCCTGGAGGAGCAGGTTGGCCTACGAGCAGTACTTC. Translation gives CAWRSRLAYEQYF.

In DNA form, the CDR3 reads TGTGCCATCAGTGGTCAGACAAACTATAATTCACCCCTCCACTTT. It yields the protein CAISGQTNYNSPLHF. V gene TRBV10-3 combines with J gene TRBJ1-6; D is uncertain. The CDR3 spans 15 residues. Trimming pared 4 bases from V and 3 bases from J, leaving 10 bases between. CDR1 is ENHRY, CDR2 SYGVKD, per germline.

This rearrangement joins TRBV9 to TRBJ1-1; D is possibly TRBD1 (6 bases). The germline V gene has CDR1 SGDLS and CDR2 YYNGEE. The CDR3 spans 14 residues. Trimming took off 6 bases at V and 0 bases at J, with 12 bases between the two ends. The CDR3 loop is CASTPDSMNTEAFF. DNA of the CDR3: TGTGCCAGCACTCCGGACAGCATGAACACTGAAGCTTTCTTT.

The genes are TRBV7-2 and TRBJ1-2; tentatively, D is TRBD1 (5 bases). Germline CDR1 SGHTA, CDR2 FQGNSA. V lost 2 bases, J lost 4 bases, and 11 bases lay in between. CDR3 length: 14 residues. The CDR3 is CASSLRGIFYGYTF. The CDR3 bases are TGTGCCAGCAGCTTAAGGGGTATCTTCTATGGCTACACCTTC. Filled out from reference TRBV7-2 and TRBJ1-2, the complete variable domain reads GAGVSQSPSNKVTEKGKDVELRCDPISGHTALYWYRQSLGQGLEFLIYFQGNSAPDKSGLPSDRFSAERTGGSVSTLTIQRTQQEDSAVYLCASSLRGIFYGYTFGSGTRLTVV.

CDR3 region: CASSFLHYRGSSEAFF. CDR3 DNA sequence: TGTGCCAGCAGTTTCCTGCATTACAGGGGGTCAAGTGAAGCTTTCTTT. The J gene is TRBJ1-1, the V gene TRBV28; 8 bases fit TRBD1. The trim removed 3 bases at V and 7 bases at J, leaving 13 bases unmatched. CDR1 is MDHEN and CDR2 is SYDVKM in the germline V gene. The length of the CDR3 is 16 residues.

This sequence joins TRBV30 and TRBJ2-7, with a weak D call TRBD1 (5 bases). The V gene's germline CDR1 is GTSNPN and CDR2 SVGIG (reference sequence). V was cut by 0 bases and J by 3 bases, with 15 bases left in between. The CDR3 totals 15 residues. CDR3 residues: CAWSVRGQGNYEQYF. DNA for the CDR3: TGTGCCTGGAGTGTACGAGGTCAGGGCAACTACGAGCAGTACTTC. The whole variable domain, filled in from reference TRBV30 and TRBJ2-7, reads SQTIHQWPATLVQPVGSPLSLECTVEGTSNPNLYWYRQAAGRGLQLLFYSVGIGQISSEVPQNLSASRPQDRQFILSSKKLLLSDSGFYLCAWSVRGQGNYEQYFGPGTRLTVT.

This chain connects TRBV6-5 to TRBJ1-1; the match to TRBD1 covers 8 bases. This CDR3 has 16 residues. Germline V gene sequence: CDR1 MNHEY, CDR2 SVGAGI. The junction had 6 bases not matched to a gene; V was cut back by 2 bases and J by 1 base. CDR3 in amino acids: CASSYAGGTGNTEAFF. The DNA for the CDR3 is TGTGCCAGCAGTTACGCGGGCGGGACAGGGAACACTGAAGCTTTCTTT.

The chain uses TRBV28 and TRBJ2-7; D perhaps matches TRBD2 (5 bases). Per the germline V gene, CDR1 is MDHEN and CDR2 is SYDVKM. The ends were cut back, 3 bases at V and 4 bases at J, with 10 bases in the middle. This CDR3 comprises 13 residues. CDR3 amino acids: CASSFGRGYEQYF. The CDR3 nucleotides read TGTGCCAGCAGTTTCGGACGAGGGTACGAGCAGTACTTC.

The chain couples TRBV5-1 to TRBJ2-5; TRBD2 matches 10 bases. The trim removed 4 bases at V and 1 base at J, leaving 7 bases unmatched. The V gene's germline CDR1 is SGHRS and CDR2 YFSETQ. The CDR3 has 16 residues. CDR3 region: CASSSPSGGSQETQYF. The CDR3 coding sequence is TGCGCCAGCAGCAGCCCTAGCGGGGGCAGCCAAGAGACCCAGTACTTC.

This chain connects TRBV30 to TRBJ1-1, with D unclear. V lost 2 bases and J 0 bases, leaving 13 bases between the germline ends. The V gene's germline CDR1 is GTSNPN and CDR2 SVGIG (reference sequence). The CDR3 runs 15 residues. This CDR3 is CAWSHVWPMNTEAFF. CDR3 bases: TGTGCCTGGAGTCACGTTTGGCCGATGAACACTGAAGCTTTCTTT. Combining the CDR3 with reference TRBV30 and TRBJ1-1 gives the whole variable domain SQTIHQWPATLVQPVGSPLSLECTVEGTSNPNLYWYRQAAGRGLQLLFYSVGIGQISSEVPQNLSASRPQDRQFILSSKKLLLSDSGFYLCAWSHVWPMNTEAFFGQGTRLTVV.

The chain couples TRBV18 to TRBJ1-6, with 8 bases that match TRBD1. The V gene's germline CDR1 is KGHSH and CDR2 LQKENI. The CDR3 is 15 amino acids. Losses at the gene ends were 3 bases for V and 7 bases for J; bases not matched to a gene: 5. This CDR3 is CASSPRTGNNSPLHF. The CDR3 nucleotides read TGTGCCAGCTCACCCCGGACAGGGAACAATTCACCCCTCCACTTT.

The CDR3 DNA is TGTGCCCGGGATACGCAGTATTTT. It translates to CARDTQYF. This chain uses TRBV25-1 with TRBJ2-3; no reliable D call. Trimming left V 11 bases short and J 6 bases short, with 3 bases between. This CDR3 has 8 residues. CDR1 MGHDK and CDR2 SYGVNS come from the germline V gene. The whole variable domain, remainder taken from reference TRBV25-1 and TRBJ2-3, is EADIYQTPRYLVIGTGKKITLECSQTMGHDKMYWYQQDPGMELHLIHYSYGVNSTEKGDLSSESTVSRIRTEHFPLTLESARPSHTSQYLCARDTQYFGPGTRLTVL.